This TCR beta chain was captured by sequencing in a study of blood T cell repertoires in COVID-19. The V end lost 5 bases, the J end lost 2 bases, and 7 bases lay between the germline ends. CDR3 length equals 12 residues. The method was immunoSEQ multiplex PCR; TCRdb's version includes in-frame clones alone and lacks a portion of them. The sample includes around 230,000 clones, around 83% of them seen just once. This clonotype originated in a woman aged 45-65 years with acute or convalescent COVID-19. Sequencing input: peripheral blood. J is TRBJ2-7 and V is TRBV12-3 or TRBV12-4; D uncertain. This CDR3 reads CASSPGAYEQYF. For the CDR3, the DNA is TGTGCCAGCAGTCCCGGTGCCTACGAGCAGTACTTC.